Sequencing of this TCR beta chain was carried out in a study of beta chain features in type 1 diabetes (dated 2018 in TCRdb). For the wider study: No differences in mean age, gender distribution, total cell number or subset yield were found between patients and healthy donors. A total of roughly 100 million sorted cells were examined across all samples, and the number of cells per subset was strongly correlated with RNA yield. In the study, recently diagnosed type 1 diabetes patients and matched healthy donors were compared on the TCRB repertoires of their sorted circulating CD4+ T cell subsets. Naive and central memory subsets were obtained from all 30 or so donors, but regulatory and stem cell-like memory subsets were isolated from only 8 patients and 8 healthy donors.

All of the isolated RNA was reverse transcribed with the High Capacity cDNA Reverse Transcription Kit, so expressed TCRB transcripts were sequenced. Deep immunoSEQ sequencing was applied to naive, central memory and regulatory T cell samples, giving an average of approximately 3.8 million total reads per sample. Sorted cells were lysed in RLT buffer and RNA was extracted with DNase-treated RNeasy Micro or Mini kits, depending on cell number. Each cell subset was processed separately to prevent cross-contamination, with patient and healthy donor samples processed together. The immunoSEQ multiplex PCR was used to amplify TCRB sequences from cDNA, generating 87-bp fragments that spanned the CDR3 region. Amplicons were sequenced on the Illumina HiSeq platform. The authors' pipeline ran thus. PCR bias was computationally corrected using synthetic template baselines, reads within Hamming distance 2 were collapsed, and singletons that could not be merged were discarded. By aligning reads against IMGT, V, D and J genes, CDR3 length, and insertions or deletions at six rearrangement sites were assigned. Within each subset, clonotype counts were normalized to sorted cell number, after which true diversity and Gini coefficients were computed with the tcR R package. Repertoire sharing was quantified using the overlap coefficient calculated on TCRB nucleotide sequences. As a proxy for the pre-selection repertoire, out-of-frame TCRB sequences from naive cells were analyzed. The clones in this table, taken by TCRdb from immuneACCESS, are in-frame only. Not every clone is retained; where verified, under half of the shortfall comes from an unresolved V gene, and the cause of the rest is unknown. The D gene and trimming were derived from the DNA, and the V and J assignments and clone size from that table. For this sample the table gives approximately 360,000 clones, of which around 13% were detected only once. Clones ranked in the top ten supply approximately 0.011% of the sample.

From each donor, a single peripheral blood sample of approximately 110 mL on average was drawn into heparinised tubes. A BD FACSAria II and a panel including CD45RO, CCR7, CD25, CD127, CD95 and CD27 were used to sort naive, central memory, regulatory and stem cell-like memory CD4+ T cells. All sorted populations exceeded 95% purity. PBMCs were isolated right away by Lymphoprep density gradient centrifugation and were stained directly, without culture. To minimize batch effects, samples were stained and sorted in pairs, one healthy donor with one patient per experiment. In regard to this clone: The antigen it recognizes is unknown. Base qualities are not provided; no much larger clone lies one nucleotide away.

The research as a whole found: At VDJ recombination sites, patients with type 1 diabetes made fewer insertions and deleted more nucleotides, a pattern implying thymic rearrangement abnormalities. Naive, central memory and regulatory TCRB repertoires appeared more similar among patients than among healthy donors. Because cDNA rather than genomic DNA was sequenced, highly expressing activated cells could have been over-represented, although no difference in activation and CD3 levels was found between groups. Type 1 diabetes patients showed a moderate but significant shortening of TCRB CDR3 length in all four CD4+ subsets. PCR may preferentially amplify shorter templates, but because patient and control samples were amplified and corrected together, any resulting skew would affect both groups equally. Because the HLA sub-analyses included only small numbers of individuals, any influence of HLA type on TCRB rearrangement was left unresolved.

Measured from the cysteine to the phenylalanine, the CDR3 is 14 residues long. The retained sequence is limited to the CDR3, 42 bases, with the frame set at the first base. Germline trimming amounts to 2 bases on V and 4 bases on J, with 5 as the count of junction bases outside the gene matches. Looking up the germline V gene yields CDR1 SGHDT and CDR2 YYEEEE. This sequence was found in a woman aged 18-30 years with type 1 diabetes. The rearrangement combines TRBV5-6 with TRBJ1-2; TRBD1 fits 7 bases in the junction. Sequencing was carried out using naive CD4+ T cells from blood. Read against the paper, the sample's cell subset or site label means: true naive CD4+ T cells. The CDR3 amino acid sequence is: CASSLGGAPYGYTF. The DNA reads TGTGCCAGCAGCTTAGGGGGCGCGCCCTATGGCTACACCTTC.